This T cell receptor (beta chain) emerged from a study of blood T cells in healthy people across ages. This clonotype has just a few counts. The individuals who served as donors were healthy Caucasians living in Russia, aged roughly 6 to 90. V dropped 4 bases and J dropped 2 bases, with 15 bases sitting between them. Germline V gene lookup returns CDR1 SGDLS and CDR2 YYNGEE. This CDR3 has 15 residues. Primed by a sample-barcoded 5' primer and a J-beta primer mix, a second PCR proceeded for 7 to 11 cycles. In TCRdb, the 5' RACE reads were re-called with MiXCR into one record per CDR3 protein. The table has fewer than 950,000 distinct CDR3 sequences, 36% seen once.

Sequenced sample: blood. This sequence joins TRBV9 and TRBJ2-5; D is unclear. This TCR was sampled from a man between 18 and 29 years old in good health. CDR3 DNA: TGTGCCAGCAGCCCCAGTGGCGCGCCTCAAGAGACCCAGTACTTC. Translation: CASSPSGAPQETQYF.